Listed here are 24 T cell receptor beta chains from one sample, sequenced in a study of blood T cell repertoires in COVID-19. Data came from immunoSEQ multiplex PCR; TCRdb stores just in-frame clones and leaves some out. The sample holds around 220,000 clones, more than 75% seen once. The specimen was peripheral blood. The receptors here all came from a man aged 50 or older with acute or convalescent COVID-19.

This clone was counted a few times. The chain couples TRBV7-9 to TRBJ1-4, with no clear D. The CDR3 length is 14 residues. Germline V gives CDR1 SEHNR, CDR2 FQNEAQ (reference sequence). Trimming removed 2 bases from V and 5 bases from J, with 9 bases in between. CDR3 DNA sequence: TGTGCCAGCAGCTTAAGTAACGGGAATGAAAAACTGTTTTTT. It encodes CASSLSNGNEKLFF.

The genes are TRBV5-4 and TRBJ1-2, with D unresolved. Germline V lookup: CDR1 SGHNT, CDR2 YYREEE (reference sequence). V was pared by 4 bases and J by 3 bases, with 13 bases between. The CDR3 covers 14 residues. DNA for the CDR3: TGTGCCAGCAGCGGGGTTCGGGGTGACTATGGCTACACCTTC. It translates to CASSGVRGDYGYTF.

This rearrangement joins TRBV7-2 to TRBJ2-7, with D uncertain. CDR3 size: 13 residues. V was clipped by 0 bases and J by 3 bases, with 6 bases between them. CDR1 and CDR2 (germline): SGHTA, FQGNSA. CDR3 protein: CASSLAPGYEQYF. The CDR3 nucleotides are TGTGCCAGCAGCTTAGCGCCAGGCTACGAGCAGTACTTC. Full variable domain (remainder filled in from reference TRBV7-2 and TRBJ2-7): GAGVSQSPSNKVTEKGKDVELRCDPISGHTALYWYRQSLGQGLEFLIYFQGNSAPDKSGLPSDRFSAERTGGSVSTLTIQRTQQEDSAVYLCASSLAPGYEQYFGPGTRLTVT.

V gene TRBV7-2 combines with J gene TRBJ2-1; D is unresolved. V was trimmed by 1 base and J by 7 bases, leaving 14 bases between them. Germline V gene data show CDR1 as SGHTA and CDR2 as FQGNSA. The CDR3 has 15 residues. CDR3: CASSLVATSDNEQFF. The CDR3 DNA is TGTGCCAGCAGCTTAGTGGCAACGTCCGATAATGAGCAGTTCTTC.

This chain connects TRBV7-9 to TRBJ1-2; D remains unclear. Germline V lookup: CDR1 SEHNR, CDR2 FQNEAQ (reference sequence). The CDR3 consists of 13 residues. Trimming took 1 base from V and 4 from J, leaving 7 bases between them. CDR3 region: CASSLGSSYGYTF. Written as DNA, the CDR3 is TGTGCCAGCAGCTTAGGGAGCAGCTATGGCTACACCTTC.

This chain connects TRBV14 to TRBJ2-5, with 10 bases identical to TRBD2. J was trimmed by 6 bases and V by 3 bases; bases with no gene match: 7. CDR3 length equals 15 residues. CDR1 and CDR2 (germline): SGHDN, FVKESK. CDR3 loop: CASSHQRGGPKTQYF. The CDR3 DNA is TGTGCCAGCAGCCATCAGCGGGGGGGCCCGAAGACCCAGTACTTC.

In the case of this clone: This sample also contains other DNA sequences that code for the same CDR3. This chain links TRBV19 with TRBJ2-1; D might be TRBD1 (6 bases). Germline V gene sequence: CDR1 LNHDA, CDR2 SQIVND (reference sequence). This CDR3 contains 13 residues. V lost 4 bases to trimming and J lost 4 bases, with 8 bases between them. The CDR3 is CASSTQGYNEQFF. In DNA, the CDR3 is TGTGCCAGTAGTACTCAGGGGTACAATGAGCAGTTCTTC.

Only one count was recorded for this clone. The J gene is TRBJ1-6, the V gene TRBV6-5; the D is unclear. V gave up 7 bases and J gave up 9 bases, with 13 bases separating them. Germline-derived CDR1 and CDR2 are MNHEY and SVGAGI. The CDR3 extends over 13 amino acids. Written as DNA, the CDR3 is TGTGCCAGCAAAGCCGAGCGATTTTCACCCCTCCACTTT. It translates to CASKAERFSPLHF.

The chain carries TRBV5-4 and TRBJ2-2, with 10 bases that match TRBD1. The J segment lost 3 bases and the V segment lost 0 bases, leaving 5 bases of the junction unmatched. The V gene's germline CDR1 is SGHNT and CDR2 YYREEE (reference sequence). CDR3 length: 17 amino acids. This CDR3 reads CASSLGPGQGYTGELFF. The DNA of the CDR3 is TGTGCCAGCAGCTTGGGACCGGGACAGGGGTACACCGGGGAGCTGTTTTTT.

This clone was seen a few times. V is TRBV9 and J is TRBJ1-3; 9 nucleotides agree with TRBD1. Germline V gives CDR1 SGDLS, CDR2 YYNGEE. The CDR3 has 14 residues. V lost 2 bases, J lost 5 bases, and 2 bases stayed unmatched. CDR3 in amino acids: CASSVGQGRNTIYF. CDR3 nucleotides: TGTGCCAGCAGCGTGGGACAGGGCAGAAACACCATATATTTT.

The V gene is TRBV5-1, the J gene TRBJ2-5; 10 positions agree with TRBD2. Germline loops: CDR1 SGHRS, CDR2 YFSETQ. V shed 3 bases, J shed 2 bases, and the junction held 7 bases outside the gene matches. The CDR3 totals 16 residues. The CDR3 reads CASSSLAGEKQETQYF. For the CDR3, the DNA is TGCGCCAGCAGCTCGCTAGCGGGGGAGAAGCAAGAGACCCAGTACTTC.

The sample holds one count of this clone. The chain joins TRBV6-4 to TRBJ2-2, with 7 bases identical to TRBD1. Germline-derived CDR1 and CDR2 are MRHNA and SNTAGT. The ends lost 0 bases at V and 2 bases at J; junction bases unmatched: 6. This CDR3 contains 17 residues. The CDR3 bases are TGTGCCAGCAGTGACTCCCTGACAGGGTATAACACCGGGGAGCTGTTTTTT. Translated: CASSDSLTGYNTGELFF.

In this sample, this clone turned up once. The chain uses TRBV29-1 and TRBJ1-2; no firm D call. The CDR3 spans 16 residues. The germline V and J ends were trimmed by 0 bases and 5 bases, with 19 bases remaining between them. Germline V CDR1 and CDR2: SQVTM, ANQGSEA. CDR3 residues: CSVEDGIPLGGYGYTF. DNA of the CDR3: TGCAGCGTTGAAGATGGTATTCCCCTCGGCGGGTATGGCTACACCTTC.

For this clone: This may be a read error, as it is one base from a much larger clone. Other DNA sequences in the same sample also yield this CDR3. The chain recombines TRBV19 with TRBJ1-2; no definite D call. The CDR3 totals 16 residues. The germline gives CDR1 LNHDA, CDR2 SQIVND (reference sequence). CDR3 in DNA: TGTGCCAGTAGTATTGGCGGGCCCAGCCCTGTCTATGGTTACACCTTC. It specifies CASSIGGPSPVYGYTF.

In its sample, this clone was seen a few times. The gene calls are TRBV10-2 and TRBJ2-7, with D perhaps TRBD2 (6 bases). The CDR3 is 13 amino acids. Germline loops: CDR1 WSHSY, CDR2 SAAADI. Trimming removed 2 bases from V and 1 base from J, with 6 bases in between. The CDR3 is CASSEGGSYEQYF. The CDR3 nucleotides are TGCGCCAGCAGTGAGGGGGGGTCCTACGAGCAGTACTTC.

Here the CDR3 DNA reads TGTGCCAGCAGCTTGATGGGCAGGAATGGCTACACCTTC. Encoded protein: CASSLMGRNGYTF. This chain connects TRBV5-6 to TRBJ1-2; D not certain. CDR1 is SGHDT and CDR2 is YYEEEE in the germline V gene. The CDR3 sequence is 13 residues long. V was cut by 1 base and J by 6 bases, with 10 bases left in between.

This clone was counted a single time. V usage is TRBV24-1 and J usage is TRBJ2-3; TRBD1 is a possible D gene (7 bases). CDR1 is KGHDR, CDR2 SFDVKD, per germline. Trimming removed 9 bases at V and 3 bases at J, with 18 bases between. The CDR3 loop spans 15 amino acids. The CDR3: CATGQGGVGTDTQYF. The CDR3 nucleotides are TGTGCCACCGGCCAGGGGGGAGTAGGGACAGATACGCAGTATTTT.

The V and J genes are TRBV6-5 and TRBJ1-2; 10 nucleotides align to TRBD1. Germline V CDR1 and CDR2: MNHEY, SVGAGI. This CDR3 comprises 14 residues. The junction had 8 bases not matched to a gene; V was cut back by 10 bases and J by 3 bases. The CDR3 sequence is CATRTGGLDYGYTF. The CDR3 DNA is TGTGCCACCCGGACAGGGGGGTTGGACTATGGCTACACCTTC.

The chain couples TRBV18 to TRBJ2-5; D uncertain. Germline assignment: CDR1 KGHSH and CDR2 LQKENI. This CDR3 is 13 amino acids long. Trimming removed 3 bases at V and 2 bases at J, with 7 bases between. For the CDR3, the DNA is TGTGCCAGCTCACCGAGTGTACAAGAGACCCAGTACTTC. It codes for CASSPSVQETQYF.

The J gene is TRBJ1-1, the V gene TRBV27, with a weak D call TRBD1 (5 bases). This CDR3 contains 13 residues. Trimming removed 4 bases from V and 10 bases from J, with 16 bases in between. CDR1 MNHEY and CDR2 SMNVEV come from the germline V gene (reference sequence). Here the CDR3 DNA reads TGTGCCAGCAGTTCGTCCAGGGCAGGGCTAGCTTTCTTT. Protein: CASSSSRAGLAFF.

The chain uses TRBV19 and TRBJ1-5; D gene uncertain. The V and J ends lost 5 bases and 4 bases respectively, with 15 bases between them. This CDR3 is built from 15 residues. Germline CDR1 LNHDA, CDR2 SQIVND (reference sequence). In nucleotides, the CDR3 is TGTGCCAGTAGTGACGCGGCGGGGAGGAATCAGCCCCAGCATTTT. It is translated as CASSDAAGRNQPQHF.

The chain employs TRBV7-2 and TRBJ1-5; 10 bases map to TRBD1. Per germline, CDR1 SGHTA and CDR2 FQGNSA. V shed 5 bases, J shed 7 bases, and the junction held 8 bases outside the gene matches. CDR3 size: 15 residues. In DNA, the CDR3 is TGTGCCAGCAGCGACTGGACAGGGGGACGGCAGCCCCAGCATTTT. Its protein is CASSDWTGGRQPQHF. The complete variable domain, with remaining parts taken from reference TRBV7-2 and TRBJ1-5, reads GAGVSQSPSNKVTEKGKDVELRCDPISGHTALYWYRQSLGQGLEFLIYFQGNSAPDKSGLPSDRFSAERTGGSVSTLTIQRTQQEDSAVYLCASSDWTGGRQPQHFGDGTRLSIL.

V is TRBV7-8 and J is TRBJ2-7, with D perhaps TRBD2 (6 bases). V was trimmed by 5 bases and J by 2 bases, leaving 13 bases between them. CDR1 SGHVS and CDR2 FQNEAQ come from the germline V gene. The CDR3 totals 14 residues. For the CDR3, the DNA is TGTGCCAGCAGCCAACCGGGACTCACCTACGAGCAGTACTTC. Encoded protein: CASSQPGLTYEQYF.

V is TRBV6-5 and J is TRBJ1-2, with D possibly matching TRBD1 (6 bases). V was clipped by 2 bases and J by 2 bases, with 15 bases between them. This CDR3 has 16 residues. Per germline, CDR1 MNHEY and CDR2 SVGAGI. The CDR3 bases are TGTGCCAGCAGTTACACCGGGACAAATATAAACTATGGCTACACCTTC. It translates to CASSYTGTNINYGYTF.